Each of the 3 T cell receptor beta chains below was sequenced from the same sample in a study of cytomegalovirus exposure and HLA in healthy donors. Produced via immunoSEQ multiplex PCR; TCRdb's table is partial and in-frame only. The data hold about 140,000 clones, with approximately 94% observed a single time. Source material: PBMCs. The receptors here all came from a man between 18 and 35 years old in good health and CMV-seropositive.

The chain is built from TRBV29-1 and TRBJ2-3; TRBD2 agrees at 13 bases. Per germline, CDR1 SQVTM and CDR2 ANQGSEA. J lost 2 bases, V lost 7 bases, and 15 bases had no gene match. CDR3 length: 18 residues. The CDR3 reads CSAQLPQGLAGITDTQYF. The CDR3 DNA is TGCAGCGCCCAACTACCCCAGGGACTAGCGGGAATCACAGATACGCAGTATTTT.

CDR3 in DNA: TGCGCCAGCAGCCCCACAGGGGGCGGATCCAATGAGCAGTTCTTC. It translates to CASSPTGGGSNEQFF. The chain couples TRBV5-1 to TRBJ2-1; 9 positions match TRBD1. The CDR3 has 15 amino acids. The V segment lost 4 bases and the J segment 6 bases; nucleotides outside the gene matches: 8. Germline V gives CDR1 SGHRS, CDR2 YFSETQ.

V is TRBV5-6 and J is TRBJ2-7; D is perhaps TRBD1 (6 bases). Trimming took 0 bases from V and 2 from J, leaving 21 bases between them. The CDR3 runs to 18 residues. Germline V gives CDR1 SGHDT, CDR2 YYEEEE. The CDR3 here is CASSLGQGKVPLPYEQYF. In nucleotides, the CDR3 is TGTGCCAGCAGCTTGGGGCAGGGGAAGGTTCCCCTCCCCTACGAGCAGTACTTC.